This T cell receptor beta chain was identified during a study of blood T cells in healthy people across ages. Study results and caveats: Without sorted subsets, naive and antigen-experienced compartments could not be conclusively compared.

A second PCR, run for about 7 to 11 cycles, used a sample-barcoded 5' primer plus a J-beta primer mix. TCRdb reprocessed the 5' RACE reads with MiXCR, giving one entry per CDR3 protein. This table holds about 1.8 million distinct CDR3 sequences, about 49% found once. The donors, aged 6 to 90, were healthy Caucasians from Russia. A note on this clonotype: The antigen is undetermined.

The CDR3 length is 15 residues. Germline V gene sequence: CDR1 SGDLS, CDR2 YYNGEE. V lost 0 bases to trimming and J lost 6 bases, with 14 bases between them. Sequencing was carried out using blood. The TCR originated in a woman between 40 and 50 years old in good health. The chain links TRBV9 to TRBJ2-3; D remains ambiguous. CDR3 sequence (DNA): TGTGCCAGCAGCGTAGAACGGCGTCAAGGGGATACGCAGTATTTT. Residues: CASSVERRQGDTQYF.